The entry below describes one T cell receptor beta chain. Its antigen is still unknown. The data belong to a study of CD8+ T cells in alopecia areata. Treatment denoted: oral pan-JAK inhibitor, 5-10 mg twice daily. Both peripheral blood and punch biopsies of lesional scalp skin were obtained from patients who had alopecia areata. Starting from PBMCs, sorting isolated CD4+ and CD8+ T cells. Extracted from the samples, RNA was reverse transcribed into cDNA to serve as the sequencing template. Data came from immunoSEQ multiplex PCR; TCRdb stores just in-frame clones and leaves some out. The table records roughly 230,000 clones, less than 45% of them present only once. Study observations and caveats: Many expanded lesional clones persisted in scalp and blood during tofacitinib treatment.

This sample comprised CD4+ T cells sorted from blood, obtained between weeks 36 and 40, from a patient treated with tofacitinib. The receptor comes from a human donor with alopecia areata.

CDR3: CASSPPPGRAGTDTQYF. CDR3 DNA: TGTGCCAGCAGCCCCCCCCCGGGGAGGGCCGGCACAGATACGCAGTATTTT. This chain uses TRBV7-2 with TRBJ2-3, with TRBD2 identical over 7 bases. The CDR3 covers 17 residues. In germline, CDR1 is SGHTA, CDR2 FQGNSA. V shed 5 bases and J 1 base; nucleotides not matched to a gene: 12. Based on the CDR3 plus reference TRBV7-2 and TRBJ2-3, the full variable domain is GAGVSQSPSNKVTEKGKDVELRCDPISGHTALYWYRQSLGQGLEFLIYFQGNSAPDKSGLPSDRFSAERTGGSVSTLTIQRTQQEDSAVYLCASSPPPGRAGTDTQYFGPGTRLTVL.